The rows below give T cell receptor beta chains drawn from one sample of a study of prognosis after radiotherapy for stage I lung cancer. TCRdb processed the multiplex PCR reads anew with MiXCR; each CDR3 protein has one entry. The data show about 24,000 distinct CDR3 sequences, about 40% seen once. The sample consisted of PBMCs, taken before or after stereotactic body radiation therapy (not recorded which). The receptors here all came from a donor over 45 with non-small cell lung cancer. Each CDR3 is given with its conserved first and last residue. The D gene is left open where the match is weak. Clone size is given for some rows only: seen once, a few or many times, or a class if the clone is expanded.

TRBJ2-7 TRBD2 many TRBV24-1 TGTGCCATCCAACTTCACGCCAGGCTAGCGGGAGTAGGAGGCTACGAGCAGTACTTC CAIQLHARLAGVGGYEQYF
TRBJ2-1 TRBD2 NA TRBV6-4 TGTGCCAGCACCCCAGACGGGGGAGCGGGAATGGATGAGCAGTTCTTC CASTPDGGAGMDEQFF
TRBJ2-7 NA medium-sized TRBV28 TGTGCCAGCACCGAGGGAACCTACGAGCAGTACTTC CASTEGTYEQYF
TRBJ2-5 TRBD1 many TRBV5-1 TGCGCCAGCAGCTTGGGAGACAGGGACCAAGAGACCCAGTACTTC CASSLGDRDQETQYF
TRBJ2-1 NA many TRBV27 TGTGCCAGCAGTTTATCGTGGGGACTGGGGGACCAGGACAATGAGCAGTTCTTC CASSLSWGLGDQDNEQFF
TRBJ2-7 TRBD1 many TRBV10-3 TGTGCCATCAGTACTGGGACAGGGGGATACGAGCAGTACTTC CAISTGTGGYEQYF
TRBJ2-3 TRBD2 NA TRBV11-2 TGTGCCAGCAGCGCCATAGGGACTAGCGGCACAGATACGCAGTATTTT CASSAIGTSGTDTQYF
TRBJ2-1 NA NA TRBV27 TGTGCCAGCAGTTCCGGCACTAAAGGGAATGAGCAGTTCTTC CASSSGTKGNEQFF
TRBJ1-2 NA once TRBV28 TGTGCCAGCAGCAACGAAAACCGGGGCTACACCTTC CASSNENRGYTF
TRBJ2-2 NA many TRBV29-1 TGCAGCGTTGTGAGGAGGGACACCGGGGAGCTGTTTTTT CSVVRRDTGELFF
TRBJ2-1 NA many TRBV5-4 TGTGCCAGCAGCTTCGTCCTATTCCCCGAGGGGAATGAGCAGTTCTTC CASSFVLFPEGNEQFF
TRBJ2-3 NA many TRBV24-1 TGTGCCACCAGTGATCTGGGGGATTGGCAGGGCACAGATACGCAGTATTTT CATSDLGDWQGTDTQYF
TRBJ2-3 NA many TRBV2 TGTGCCAGCACCCCCGGAACAGGGTCCGCAGATACGCAGTATTTT CASTPGTGSADTQYF
TRBJ2-1 NA once TRBV9 TGTGCCAGCAGCCTACAAGGGGTTCCTAACTACAATGAGCAGTTCTTC CASSLQGVPNYNEQFF
TRBJ1-2 TRBD1 many TRBV28 TGTGCCAGCAGTCTCGGGACAGGGAGAGGCTACACCTTC CASSLGTGRGYTF
TRBJ2-2 NA many TRBV6-1 TGTGCCAGCAGTGCTCTCGCGACGCTCACCGGGGAGCTGTTTTTT CASSALATLTGELFF
TRBJ2-2 NA NA TRBV15 TGTGCCACCAGCTCGCTGACGGGCACCTGGGAGCTGTTTTTT CATSSLTGTWELFF
TRBJ2-7 TRBD1 few TRBV6-1 TGTGCCAGCAGTCAAGACAGGGGGCTAGGGCAGTACTTC CASSQDRGLGQYF
TRBJ1-2 NA NA TRBV6-2/TRBV6-3 TGTGCCAGCAGTACCGGTTCAGGTGGAATTCTGTGGGGCTACACCTTC CASSTGSGGILWGYTF
TRBJ1-2 TRBD1 once TRBV24-1 TGTGCCACCAGTGATTTGGGACAGGGTGGAGGCTACACCTTC CATSDLGQGGGYTF
TRBJ2-5 TRBD1 many TRBV9 TGTGCCAGCAGCGTAGAGGACAGGGGGCGAGAGACCCAGTACTTC CASSVEDRGRETQYF
TRBJ2-7 NA many TRBV20-1 TGCAGTGCTAGACCACGGACAGCTGACTACGAGCAGTACTTC CSARPRTADYEQYF
TRBJ1-2 NA many TRBV18 TGTGCCAGCTCACCAGGGCCTCGACAGGCCTATGGCTACACCTTC CASSPGPRQAYGYTF
TRBJ1-3 NA many TRBV29-1 TGCAGCGTAAGTCCCGGAAACACCATATATTTT CSVSPGNTIYF
TRBJ1-1 NA many TRBV6-1 TGTGCCAGCAGTGACCAACCGACGGGCACTGAAGCTTTCTTT CASSDQPTGTEAFF
TRBJ2-2 NA once TRBV6-1 TGTGCCAGCGTGACTTTCAACACCGTGGAGCTGTTTTTT CASVTFNTVELFF
TRBJ2-3 NA NA TRBV5-1 TGCGCCAGCGGTGACAGTACTAGCACAGATACGCAGTATTTT CASGDSTSTDTQYF
TRBJ2-7 TRBD1 NA TRBV5-1 TGCGCCAGCAGCCCGACAGGGGGCGCTTCGGACGAGCAGTACTTC CASSPTGGASDEQYF
TRBJ2-5 NA many TRBV20-1 TGCAGTGCTAGAGACCTCCAAGAGACCCAGTACTTC CSARDLQETQYF
TRBJ1-5 NA many TRBV27 TGTGCCAGCAGTTTATACACCCCACAGGGAAGGGTTAATCAGCCCCAGCATTTT CASSLYTPQGRVNQPQHF
TRBJ1-2 NA many TRBV2 TGTGCCAGCAGTGAAACCAAGGGAGGGGATGGCTACACCTTC CASSETKGGDGYTF
TRBJ2-5 NA many TRBV30 TGTGCCTGGAGTCCCGACGGAGAGACCCAGTACTTC CAWSPDGETQYF
TRBJ2-3 NA many TRBV6-1 TGTGCCAGCACCCCCGGGCGCTCAAGCGGGACAGATACGCAGTATTTT CASTPGRSSGTDTQYF
TRBJ1-5 NA many TRBV6-2/TRBV6-3 TGTGCCAGCAGTTATGAGATTCGCGGACCCCAGCATTTT CASSYEIRGPQHF
TRBJ1-1 NA NA TRBV2 TGTGCCAGCAGTGAAGCCCTTGAAGCTTTCTTT CASSEALEAFF
TRBJ1-4 NA NA TRBV7-2 TGTGCCAGCAGCTACGAACAGGGAAAACTGTTTTTT CASSYEQGKLFF
TRBJ2-1 NA once TRBV7-3 TGTGCCAGCAGCGCAGCCGGTACAAGGGTTGGGGATGAGCAGTTCTTC CASSAAGTRVGDEQFF
TRBJ2-3 NA NA TRBV19 TGTGCCAGTAGTAGAGGACGTAACCACGCAGATACGCAGTATTTT CASSRGRNHADTQYF
TRBJ2-7 TRBD2 NA TRBV6-5 TGTGCCAGCGTCTTCCGGGAGGGCCGCGCCTACGAGCAGTACTTC CASVFREGRAYEQYF
TRBJ2-3 NA few TRBV30 TGTGCCTGGAGTGAAGGGGGCACAGATACGCAGTATTTT CAWSEGGTDTQYF
TRBJ2-1 NA NA TRBV5-1 TGCGCCAGCAGTTTGGAACAGGTCACCCGGAGCAATGAGCAGCTATTC CASSLEQVTRSNEQLF
TRBJ1-3 NA many TRBV5-6 TGTGCCAGCAGCTTACGAAAGAGCTCTGGAAACACCATATATTTT CASSLRKSSGNTIYF
TRBJ2-3 TRBD2 many TRBV20-1 TGCAGTGCTAGAGGGGCTAGCGGGACTGTTGCGGATACGCAGTATTTT CSARGASGTVADTQYF
TRBJ2-2 TRBD2 many TRBV30 TGTGCCTGGGGACTAGCGGCAACCGGGGAGCTGTTTTTT CAWGLAATGELFF
TRBJ2-7 NA NA TRBV24-1 TGTGCCACCAGTGGGGGCTACGAGCAGTACTTC CATSGGYEQYF
TRBJ1-1 TRBD1 many TRBV6-1 TGTGCCAGCAGTGAATGGGCTAGGCAGGGGGCCTTATCGAACACTGAAGCTTTCTTT CASSEWARQGALSNTEAFF
TRBJ2-2 NA NA TRBV24-1 TGTGCCACCAGTGGGTCAGGGGATGGCGGGGAACTGTTTTTT CATSGSGDGGELFF
TRBJ2-7 NA NA TRBV6-1 TGTGCCAGCAGACAATCACTCGGGACCGCTCTCGAGCAGTACTTC CASRQSLGTALEQYF